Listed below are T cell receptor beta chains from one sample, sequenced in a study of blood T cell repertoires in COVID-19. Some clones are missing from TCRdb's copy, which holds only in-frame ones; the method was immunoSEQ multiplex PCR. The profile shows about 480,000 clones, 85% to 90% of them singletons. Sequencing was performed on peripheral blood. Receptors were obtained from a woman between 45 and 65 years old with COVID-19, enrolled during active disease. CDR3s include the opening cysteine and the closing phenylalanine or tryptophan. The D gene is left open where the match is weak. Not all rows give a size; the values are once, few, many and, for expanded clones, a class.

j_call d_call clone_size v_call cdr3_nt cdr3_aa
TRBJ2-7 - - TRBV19 TGTGCCAGTAGCAGGGGCCTAAGCTCCTACGAGCAGTACTTC CASSRGLSSYEQYF
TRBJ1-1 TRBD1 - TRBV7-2 TGTGCCAGCACCCGGACAGGGCTAACTGAAGCTTTCTTT CASTRTGLTEAFF
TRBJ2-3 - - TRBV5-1 TGCGCCAGCAGCGTTGGACAGACCACTGATACGCAGTATTTT CASSVGQTTDTQYF
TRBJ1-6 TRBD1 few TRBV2 TGTGCCAGCAGGGGGACAGCCTACTCCTATAATTCACCCCTCCACTTT CASRGTAYSYNSPLHF
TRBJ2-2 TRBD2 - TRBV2 TGTGCCAGCAGGACGGGACTAGCGGGGGGGCCTCACACCGGGGAGCTGTTTTTT CASRTGLAGGPHTGELFF
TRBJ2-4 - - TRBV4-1 TGCGCCAGCAGCCAAGAGGCAGGAACAGGGAACATTCAGTACTTC CASSQEAGTGNIQYF
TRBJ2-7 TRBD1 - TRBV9 TGTGCCAGCAGCCCCCGTCCCCTTGACAGGGACGAGCAGTACTTC CASSPRPLDRDEQYF
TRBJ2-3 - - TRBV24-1 TGTGCCACGGCGGGCCTCACAGATACGCAGTATTTT CATAGLTDTQYF
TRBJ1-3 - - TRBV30 TGTGCCTGGTGCCCCAAGAAGGGGGTCACCATATATTTT CAWCPKKGVTIYF
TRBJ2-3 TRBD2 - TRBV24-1 TGTGCCACCAGTGATTCCTCCGCGGGGGGACTCACAGATACGCAGTATTTT CATSDSSAGGLTDTQYF
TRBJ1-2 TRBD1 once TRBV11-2 TGTGCCAGCAGCTTGACGGGACAGGGATGGGGTGGCTACACCTTC CASSLTGQGWGGYTF
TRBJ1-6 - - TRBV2 TGTGCCAGCATGACCACAGGGACTTCACCCCTCCACTTT CASMTTGTSPLHF
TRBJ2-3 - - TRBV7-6 TGTGCCAGCAGCTTAAAGGGGAGCACAGATACGCAGTATTTT CASSLKGSTDTQYF
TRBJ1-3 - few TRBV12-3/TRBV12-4 TGTGCCAGCAACAAAATAGCGGAAAACACCATATATTTT CASNKIAENTIYF
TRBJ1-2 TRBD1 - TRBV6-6 TGTGCCAGCAGTTACTCCTTGGACAGGGAGAGCTACACCTTC CASSYSLDRESYTF
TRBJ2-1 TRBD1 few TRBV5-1 TGCGCCAGCAGCTTGGCCGTGGGACAGGGGGACAATGAGCAGTTCTTC CASSLAVGQGDNEQFF
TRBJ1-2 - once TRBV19 TGTGCCAGTAGTATGCAGAACTATGGCTACACCTTC CASSMQNYGYTF
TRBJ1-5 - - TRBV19 TGTGCCAGTAGTACCCAGGGCGAGCAGCCCCAGCATTTT CASSTQGEQPQHF
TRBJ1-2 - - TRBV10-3 TGTGCCATCAGTGAGTCCACCGAGGGCTACACCTTC CAISESTEGYTF
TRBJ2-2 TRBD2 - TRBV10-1 TGCGCCAGCAGTGAGCCCCTGGGGGGGACCGGGGAGCTGTTTTTT CASSEPLGGTGELFF
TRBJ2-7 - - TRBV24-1 TGTGCCACCAGTGATCCCCCTAACTACGAGCAGTACTTC CATSDPPNYEQYF
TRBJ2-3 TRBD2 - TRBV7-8 TGTGCCAGCAGCTTTCTAGCGGGGGGAGGTAGCACAGATACGCAGTATTTT CASSFLAGGGSTDTQYF
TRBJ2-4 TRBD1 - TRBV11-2 TGTGCCAGCACTACACGGACAGGGTTTGGGAGCAAAAACATTCAGTACTTC CASTTRTGFGSKNIQYF
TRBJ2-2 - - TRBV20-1 TGCAGTGCTTTTCGTCTCGGGGAGCTGTTTTTT CSAFRLGELFF
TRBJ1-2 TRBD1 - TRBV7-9 TGTGCCAGCAGTCGAGGGGGGGACAGGGGCCCCTATGGCTACACCTTC CASSRGGDRGPYGYTF
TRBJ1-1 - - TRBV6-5 TGTGCCAGCAGGAGACAGGAGAACACTGAAGCTTTCTTT CASRRQENTEAFF